This T cell receptor (beta chain) was identified during a study of T cell responses to AZD1222 COVID-19 vaccine (dated by TCRdb to the early 2020s). Study-level background: TCR sequencing covered 233 trial participants: 207 given two doses of AZD1222 and some 25 given two doses of MenACWY control vaccine. Trial participants were enrolled by age into 18-55, 56-69 and 70-plus year subgroups, with about 150, 27 and 61 TCR-sequenced participants respectively. Broader findings and caveats from the paper: Reportedly, close to half of the unique spike-specific TCRs recognized epitopes lying outside the regions that are mutated in the B.1.351 and B.1.1.7 variants. The 56-69-year group was small, and its depth increase did not reach significance, likely because of low power. After two AZD1222 doses, both the breadth and the depth of spike-specific TCRs were significantly higher than at day 0 and than in MenACWY recipients. Vaccine-associated CD4 TCRs spanned the whole spike protein, with dominant responses in regions 160-218 and 743-854. Conclusions about previously exposed vaccinees are limited because only five to seven AZD1222 recipients were SARS-CoV-2 seropositive at baseline. Because no samples from the day 14 peak response were available, repertoires could be characterized only after the peak T cell response. Most participants were white British and females outnumbered males, and the authors suggested that clonal diversity may have been underestimated.

This clone appeared a single time. No antigen is known for it. Base qualities are not recorded, but no much larger clone differs from it by a single base. This sample's time point label indicates: about 28 days (+/-7) after the second vaccine dose. AZD1222 recipients given second doses at about 4 weeks or at about 12 weeks were pooled, since spike-specific TCR depth and breadth were not found to differ between the two schedules. The vaccinee samples were drawn from two UK trials, COV001 and COV002, one of which was a single-blind randomized controlled phase 2/3 trial testing AZD1222 (ChAdOx1 nCoV-19) in healthy adults. Trial participant PBMC samples were collected at day 0 and day 28 after the second dose for TCRbeta chain sequencing. The CDR3 regions of human TCRbeta chains were analyzed by immunosequencing. As for the original processing: TCRs in the repertoires were compared against a reference library of SARS-CoV-2-specific TCRs that had been generated with the MIRA antigen-specificity platform. Breadth was defined as the fraction of unique TCRs that were SARS-CoV-2-associated. Depth was defined as the fraction of total T cells that were SARS-CoV-2-associated. Using the MIRA data, each spike-specific TCR was mapped to the spike region that the TCR reacts to and placed in a CD4 or CD8 class. Log10-transformed breadth and depth values were compared by one-way ANOVA with Sidak's multiple comparisons tests. Sourced from immuneACCESS, this table was stored by TCRdb with only in-frame sequences that have V and J called. A share of the clones is absent; for the studies checked, an unresolved V gene accounts for under half, and the remainder has no known explanation. The D gene and trimming were derived from the DNA, and the V and J assignments and clone size from that table. The sample data list approximately 170,000 clones, and under 95% of these were observed just once. The ten largest clones capture under 1.2% of the sample.

The clonotype originates from an adult who received the AZD1222 COVID-19 vaccine. This specimen consisted of peripheral blood, obtained 28 days after the second AZD1222 dose.

This receptor has the CDR3 CASSQEGLGGESSYEQYF. The DNA reads TGCGCCAGCAGCCAAGAAGGTCTCGGTGGGGAAAGCTCCTACGAGCAGTACTTC. This receptor chain uses TRBV4-1 and TRBJ2-7, with the D gene call left open. V is cut by 0 bases and J by 0 bases, and the space between the germline ends is 18 bases. The germline V gene gives CDR1 as MGHRA and CDR2 as YSYEKL. From the cysteine through the phenylalanine, the CDR3 covers 18 amino acids. The entry retains the CDR3 DNA only, 54 bases that are in frame from base 1.